This is a list of T cell receptor beta chains from one sample in a study of blood T cell repertoires in COVID-19. Only in-frame clones appear in the TCRdb table, and some are missing; sequencing was by immunoSEQ multiplex PCR. The sample shows 120,000 or so clones, 81% of them seen only once. Input material: peripheral blood. The receptors were sampled from a man aged 30 to 39 with COVID-19, enrolled during active disease. CDR3s include the opening cysteine and the closing phenylalanine or tryptophan. Fields, in order: D gene, V gene, J gene, clone size, CDR3 DNA, CDR3 protein. The D gene is left open where the match is weak. Part of the rows lack a size; the others show once, few, many or a class for expanded clones.

D gene: NA
V gene: TRBV27
J gene: TRBJ1-4
clone size: few
CDR3 DNA: TGTGCCAGCAGCCCGAACTCCGGGCCCGGGGTGAGGAAACTGTTTTTT
CDR3 protein: CASSPNSGPGVRKLFF

D gene: TRBD1
V gene: TRBV6-1
J gene: TRBJ1-5
clone size: NA
CDR3 DNA: TGTGCCAGCAGTCCAGTGGGGACAGGTGATCAGCCCCAGCATTTT
CDR3 protein: CASSPVGTGDQPQHF

D gene: TRBD2
V gene: TRBV7-2
J gene: TRBJ2-5
clone size: NA
CDR3 DNA: TGTGCCAGCAGCTTAGACCCAACCACCACACTAGCGGATGGGGAGACCCAGTACTTC
CDR3 protein: CASSLDPTTTLADGETQYF

D gene: NA
V gene: TRBV9
J gene: TRBJ2-7
clone size: NA
CDR3 DNA: TGTGCCAGCAGCGTAGAGGCAGCGTCCTACGAGCAGTACTTC
CDR3 protein: CASSVEAASYEQYF

D gene: NA
V gene: TRBV9
J gene: TRBJ2-3
clone size: NA
CDR3 DNA: TGTGCCAGCAGCGCCGGACAGTTCACAGATACGCAGTATTTT
CDR3 protein: CASSAGQFTDTQYF

D gene: NA
V gene: TRBV7-9
J gene: TRBJ2-3
clone size: NA
CDR3 DNA: TGTGCCGTGGAGGGAGTCACAGATACGCAGTATTTT
CDR3 protein: CAVEGVTDTQYF

D gene: TRBD2
V gene: TRBV7-9
J gene: TRBJ2-7
clone size: NA
CDR3 DNA: TGTGCCAGCGCCAAAATTCTAGCGGGGGGTGGCGAGCAGTACTTC
CDR3 protein: CASAKILAGGGEQYF

D gene: TRBD2
V gene: TRBV5-1
J gene: TRBJ2-2
clone size: few
CDR3 DNA: TGCGCCAGCAGCCCATGGGGGCGGGAGGCCGGGGAGCTGTTTTTT
CDR3 protein: CASSPWGREAGELFF

D gene: NA
V gene: TRBV19
J gene: TRBJ1-5
clone size: NA
CDR3 DNA: TGTGCCAGCCGGGGAGCGTTCAATCAGCCCCAGCATTTT
CDR3 protein: CASRGAFNQPQHF

D gene: TRBD2
V gene: TRBV19
J gene: TRBJ2-1
clone size: NA
CDR3 DNA: TGTGCCAGTAGTAGCGCCGGGGGGGGAACCTACAATGAGCAGTTCTTC
CDR3 protein: CASSSAGGGTYNEQFF

D gene: NA
V gene: TRBV27
J gene: TRBJ2-3
clone size: NA
CDR3 DNA: TGTGCCAGCAGCCCCGGACTCGGCACAGATACGCAGTATTTT
CDR3 protein: CASSPGLGTDTQYF

D gene: TRBD1
V gene: TRBV5-5
J gene: TRBJ2-2
clone size: few
CDR3 DNA: TGTGCCAGCAGCCCTGGGACAGGGATGATGGCCGGGGAGCTGTTTTTT
CDR3 protein: CASSPGTGMMAGELFF

D gene: NA
V gene: TRBV6-5
J gene: TRBJ1-4
clone size: NA
CDR3 DNA: TGTGCCAGCAGTTACTCAGGGGACTCTACAATGGGGAAACTGTTTTTT
CDR3 protein: CASSYSGDSTMGKLFF

D gene: NA
V gene: TRBV6-5
J gene: TRBJ2-7
clone size: NA
CDR3 DNA: TGTGCCAGCAGTTACTCGCTCGGGACAACTCAATACGAGCAGTACTTC
CDR3 protein: CASSYSLGTTQYEQYF

D gene: NA
V gene: TRBV5-5
J gene: TRBJ1-2
clone size: NA
CDR3 DNA: TGTGCCAGCAGCTTGAGGACAGCCAACTATGGCTACACCTTC
CDR3 protein: CASSLRTANYGYTF

D gene: TRBD1
V gene: TRBV2
J gene: TRBJ1-4
clone size: medium-sized
CDR3 DNA: TGTGCCAGCAGCGTCCGGGACAGCTATAATGAAAAACTGTTTTTT
CDR3 protein: CASSVRDSYNEKLFF

D gene: TRBD1
V gene: TRBV15
J gene: TRBJ2-1
clone size: NA
CDR3 DNA: TGTGCCACCAGCTCCTTACCGGGGACAGGGAGGAATGAGCAGTTCTTC
CDR3 protein: CATSSLPGTGRNEQFF

D gene: TRBD1
V gene: TRBV10-1
J gene: TRBJ2-6
clone size: NA
CDR3 DNA: TGCGCCAGCAGGGGACAGGGAATTAGCTCTGGGGCCAACGTCCTGACTTTC
CDR3 protein: CASRGQGISSGANVLTF

D gene: NA
V gene: TRBV3-1/TRBV3-2
J gene: TRBJ1-2
clone size: NA
CDR3 DNA: TGTGCCAGCAGCCAAGATACGGGAGGTGGCTACACCTTC
CDR3 protein: CASSQDTGGGYTF

D gene: NA
V gene: TRBV4-2
J gene: TRBJ2-1
clone size: few
CDR3 DNA: TGTGCCAGCAGCCAAGGGGGCGGCTCCTACAATGAGCAGTTCTTC
CDR3 protein: CASSQGGGSYNEQFF

D gene: TRBD2
V gene: TRBV7-4
J gene: TRBJ2-7
clone size: NA
CDR3 DNA: TGTGCCAGCAGCGGGAGGGACCTATCCTTCTCGGGAGCACCCTTC
CDR3 protein: CASSGRDLSFSGAPF

D gene: NA
V gene: TRBV6-5
J gene: TRBJ2-5
clone size: NA
CDR3 DNA: TGTGCCAGCAACGAACGGGGAGAGTCGGGGACCCAGTACTTC
CDR3 protein: CASNERGESGTQYF

D gene: NA
V gene: TRBV10-3
J gene: TRBJ2-3
clone size: NA
CDR3 DNA: TGTGCCATCAGTGAGTCGACCCCGGGGAGTCGGAAGGCGCAGTATTTT
CDR3 protein: CAISESTPGSRKAQYF

D gene: TRBD1
V gene: TRBV5-1
J gene: TRBJ2-3
clone size: NA
CDR3 DNA: TGCGCCAGCAGCTTCGGACAGGGGGCAAATACGCAGTATTTT
CDR3 protein: CASSFGQGANTQYF

D gene: NA
V gene: TRBV27
J gene: TRBJ1-4
clone size: NA
CDR3 DNA: TGTGCCAGCAGACGGCGCGGGACGGATAATGAAAAACTGTTTTTT
CDR3 protein: CASRRRGTDNEKLFF

D gene: TRBD1
V gene: TRBV19
J gene: TRBJ2-5
clone size: NA
CDR3 DNA: TGTGCCAGTAGTATATTGCGGGGACAGGCAGGGACCCAGTACTTC
CDR3 protein: CASSILRGQAGTQYF

D gene: NA
V gene: TRBV19
J gene: TRBJ1-6
clone size: NA
CDR3 DNA: TGTGCCAATAGTTCACAGGGTAATAATTCACCCCTCCACTTT
CDR3 protein: CANSSQGNNSPLHF

D gene: TRBD2
V gene: TRBV9
J gene: TRBJ2-7
clone size: NA
CDR3 DNA: TGTGCCAGCAGCGTAGAGGCTAGCGGGAGTAGTAAGCAGTACTTC
CDR3 protein: CASSVEASGSSKQYF

D gene: TRBD2
V gene: TRBV29-1
J gene: TRBJ2-3
clone size: NA
CDR3 DNA: TGCAGCGTTGAATTGGCGGGAGGCACAGATACGCAGTATTTT
CDR3 protein: CSVELAGGTDTQYF

D gene: NA
V gene: TRBV28
J gene: TRBJ1-5
clone size: NA
CDR3 DNA: TGTGCCAGCAGTTTGGGGGGGGCTGGGCAGCCCCAGCATTTT
CDR3 protein: CASSLGGAGQPQHF

D gene: TRBD1
V gene: TRBV19
J gene: TRBJ2-2
clone size: NA
CDR3 DNA: TGTGCCAGTAGTGCCCGGGACAGGGTCCCCGGGGAGCTGTTTTTT
CDR3 protein: CASSARDRVPGELFF

D gene: NA
V gene: TRBV4-1
J gene: TRBJ1-2
clone size: NA
CDR3 DNA: TGCGCCAGCAGCCAAGTACCAGTGATCTATGGCTACACCTTC
CDR3 protein: CASSQVPVIYGYTF

D gene: NA
V gene: TRBV5-6
J gene: TRBJ2-4
clone size: few
CDR3 DNA: TGTGCCAGCAGCTTGGGGACAACGGTAGCCAAAAACATTCAGTACTTC
CDR3 protein: CASSLGTTVAKNIQYF